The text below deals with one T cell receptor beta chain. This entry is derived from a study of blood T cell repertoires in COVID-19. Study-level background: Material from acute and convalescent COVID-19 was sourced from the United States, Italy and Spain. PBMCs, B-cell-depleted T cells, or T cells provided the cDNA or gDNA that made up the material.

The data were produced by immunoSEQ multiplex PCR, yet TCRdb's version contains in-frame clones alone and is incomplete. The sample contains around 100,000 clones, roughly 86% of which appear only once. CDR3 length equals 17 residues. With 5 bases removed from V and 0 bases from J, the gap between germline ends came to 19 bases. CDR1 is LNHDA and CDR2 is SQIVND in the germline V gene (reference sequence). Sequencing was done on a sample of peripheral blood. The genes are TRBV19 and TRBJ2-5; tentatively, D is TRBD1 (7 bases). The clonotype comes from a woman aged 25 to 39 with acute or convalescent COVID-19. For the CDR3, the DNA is TGTGCCAGTAGTCTATCAGGCGGGACAGCGTACCAAGAGACCCAGTACTTC. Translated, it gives CASSLSGGTAYQETQYF.